This T cell receptor (beta chain) stems from a study of regulatory T cells in long-lasting Graves disease. CDR1 is GTSNPN, CDR2 SVGIG, per germline (reference sequence). This CDR3 comprises 15 residues. V trimming: 1 base; J trimming: 6 bases; junction bases outside the gene matches: 3. Time point reported: newly diagnosed GD, antithyroid drugs for less than 3 months. TCR sequences were obtained from RNA taken from PBMCs. CDR3 regions were amplified by Arm-PCR using iRepertoire HTBI primers to build TCR beta libraries. Each CDR3 protein is one row after TCRdb ran MiXCR on the multiplex PCR reads. The sample yields hundreds of thousands of distinct CDR3 sequences, 16% seen once. The table lists this clonotype with many counts. A further study also used this sample, focusing on T cells in Graves' hyperthyroidism and ophthalmopathy.

The source was peripheral blood mononuclear cells (PBMCs), collected at new diagnosis, from a patient treated with antithyroid drugs. The chain recombines TRBV30 with TRBJ2-1, with 13 bases lining up with TRBD2. This TCR derives from a man in his forties with Graves disease. For the CDR3, the DNA is TGTGCCTGGAGTGCGGGACTAGCGGGGCTCAATGAGCAGTTCTTC. Translation: CAWSAGLAGLNEQFF.